The rows below give T cell receptor beta chains drawn from one sample of a study of blood T cells in healthy people across ages. Each CDR3 protein gets one entry after TCRdb re-called the 5' RACE reads with MiXCR. The sample holds 700,000 to 1,000,000 distinct CDR3 sequences, around 45% seen once. Material: blood. The receptors here all came from a man between 60 and 75 years old in good health. Both conserved end residues are part of each CDR3. The D gene is left open where the match is weak. Clone size is shown for a subset of rows, as once, few, many or a class of expanded clone.

>TRBJ1-5|NA|TRBD1|TRBV2
CASSESPGQPNQPQHF
TGTGCCAGCAGTGAAAGCCCGGGACAGCCTAATCAGCCCCAGCATTTT
>TRBJ2-7|many|NA|TRBV13
CASSFPRNEQYF
TGTGCCAGCAGCTTTCCCCGAAACGAGCAGTACTTC
>TRBJ1-4|NA|NA|TRBV4-3
CASSGAYNEKLFF
TGCGCCAGCAGCGGGGCCTATAATGAAAAACTGTTTTTT
>TRBJ1-2|NA|NA|TRBV6-5
CASSYSGGLGYTF
TGTGCCAGCAGTTACTCCGGAGGGCTTGGCTACACCTTC
>TRBJ1-2|few|TRBD1|TRBV12-3/TRBV12-4
CATQTGTGNYGYTF
TGTGCGACTCAAACCGGGACAGGAAACTATGGCTACACCTTC
>TRBJ2-7|few|NA|TRBV11-2
CASSWAPTYEQYF
TGTGCCAGCAGCTGGGCACCCACCTACGAGCAGTACTTC
>TRBJ1-4|few|NA|TRBV6-5
CATGLTGEKLFF
TGTGCCACAGGGCTAACGGGTGAAAAACTGTTTTTT
>TRBJ2-5|NA|NA|TRBV6-5
CASSSDRADQYF
TGTGCCAGCAGTTCAGATCGGGCAGATCAGTACTTC
>TRBJ2-1|NA|NA|TRBV6-2/TRBV6-3
CASSSPNSHEQFF
TGTGCCAGCAGTTCCCCTAATAGCCATGAGCAGTTCTTC
>TRBJ1-2|NA|NA|TRBV6-5
CASGSSYFGGYTF
TGTGCCAGCGGTTCCTCTTACTTCGGCGGCTACACCTTC
>TRBJ2-7|few|NA|TRBV6-5
CASKRQGEQYF
TGTGCCAGCAAGCGGCAGGGCGAGCAGTACTTC
>TRBJ1-4|NA|NA|TRBV6-2/TRBV6-3
CASTRDWAREKLFF
TGTGCCAGCACCCGGGACTGGGCTCGTGAAAAACTGTTTTTT
>TRBJ2-3|NA|NA|TRBV27
CASSFYATDTQYF
TGTGCCAGCAGTTTTTACGCAACAGATACGCAGTATTTT
>TRBJ2-3|NA|NA|TRBV6-6
CASSYSQGTTDTQYF
TGTGCCAGCAGTTACTCCCAGGGGACCACAGATACGCAGTATTTT
>TRBJ1-6|NA|NA|TRBV4-1
CASSQAALTGSNNSPLHF
TGCGCCAGCAGCCAGGCTGCCCTAACAGGGTCGAATAATTCACCCCTCCACTTT
>TRBJ2-5|many|NA|TRBV7-2
CASSLAGDQETQYF
TGTGCCAGCAGCTTAGCGGGGGACCAAGAGACCCAGTACTTC
>TRBJ1-2|NA|NA|TRBV11-2
CASSLPDTYGYTF
TGTGCCAGCAGCTTACCGGACACCTATGGCTACACCTTC
>TRBJ1-5|NA|TRBD1|TRBV6-2/TRBV6-3
CASSYSGQGAWSNQPQHF
TGTGCCAGCAGTTACTCGGGACAGGGGGCCTGGAGCAATCAGCCCCAGCATTTT